This T cell receptor beta chain was sequenced for a study of T-cell memory formation after mild COVID-19. For the study at large: Largely, TCR clusters stayed within a single donor. Whole-study findings and limits: Clones that got smaller from day 15 to 85 had even CD4/CD8, while clones growing later tipped toward CD4+.

CDR1 is KGHDR and CDR2 is SFDVKD in the germline V gene. CDR3 length: 13 residues. Between the trimmed V and J ends, which lost 4 bases and 2 bases, there was a span of 7 bases. TCRdb passed the 5' RACE reads through MiXCR, listing each CDR3 protein once. The sample holds approximately 560,000 distinct CDR3 sequences, 15% to 20% seen once. This clonotype appeared a few times. Its antigen is undetermined. Sample: PBMCs or a T cell subset sorted from them (not recorded which). This TCR derives from an adult woman who had mild COVID-19 (a few samples of this study predate the infection). Cell type and time point are not known. The chain combines TRBV24-1 with TRBJ1-2; D is ambiguous. The DNA for the CDR3 is TGTGCCACCAGTGAGGACGGGAACTATGGCTACACCTTC. As protein: CATSEDGNYGYTF.